The clone carrying this TCR beta chain was seen a few times. Noted time point: before trial treatment. Qualifying patients carried advanced solid tumors devoid of tumor-infiltrating lymphocytes. The data stem from a study of low-dose radiotherapy and immunotherapy resistance in tumors. About the study: Cohort 1 was given 0.5 Gy per fraction every 2 weeks, for 6.5 Gy total.

V was clipped by 4 bases and J by 2 bases; unmatched bases: 4. The CDR3 contains 14 residues. Germline V gene data show CDR1 as SGHRS and CDR2 as YFSETQ. Primers used for first-strand cDNA, a TRAV- and TRBV-specific set, covered both alpha and beta chains. Using a constant-region primer together with a V-primer adapter, TCRs were subjected to 20 to 25 PCR cycles of amplification. TCRdb itself ran the reads through MiXCR, one entry per CDR3 protein. The data show 80,000 to 95,000 distinct CDR3 sequences, under 9.5% seen once. The sequence derives from a male donor with prostate cancer. Sequences were derived from PBMCs, sampled before treatment. The J gene is TRBJ2-5, the V gene TRBV5-1; 8 bases map to TRBD1. In DNA form, the CDR3 reads TGCGCCAGCAGCACCTGGACAGGGCAAGAGACCCAGTACTTC. It yields the protein CASSTWTGQETQYF.